This T cell receptor (beta chain) was profiled in a study of T cell responses to AZD1222 COVID-19 vaccine. Only in-frame clones appear in the TCRdb table, and some are missing; sequencing was by immunoSEQ multiplex PCR. In the table there are under 130,000 clones, 92% of which are singletons. This clone came up a few times. The sequencing here drew on peripheral blood, taken on day 0 of AZD1222 vaccination. The receptor comes from an adult in good health.

The CDR3 DNA reads TGTGCCAGCAGCTTATCAAGGGGCAATCAGCCCCAGCATTTT. The encoded protein is CASSLSRGNQPQHF. The V gene is TRBV11-2, the J gene TRBJ1-5; D unclear. V was shortened by 2 bases and J by 2 bases, with 7 bases between the two germline ends. Germline assignment: CDR1 SGHAT and CDR2 FQNNGV. The CDR3 has 14 amino acids. The full variable domain, in which reference TRBV11-2 and TRBJ1-5 provide the parts outside the CDR3, is EAGVAQSPRYKIIEKRQSVAFWCNPISGHATLYWYQQILGQGPKLLIQFQNNGVVDDSQLPKDRFSAERLKGVDSTLKIQPAKLEDSAVYLCASSLSRGNQPQHFGDGTRLSIL.